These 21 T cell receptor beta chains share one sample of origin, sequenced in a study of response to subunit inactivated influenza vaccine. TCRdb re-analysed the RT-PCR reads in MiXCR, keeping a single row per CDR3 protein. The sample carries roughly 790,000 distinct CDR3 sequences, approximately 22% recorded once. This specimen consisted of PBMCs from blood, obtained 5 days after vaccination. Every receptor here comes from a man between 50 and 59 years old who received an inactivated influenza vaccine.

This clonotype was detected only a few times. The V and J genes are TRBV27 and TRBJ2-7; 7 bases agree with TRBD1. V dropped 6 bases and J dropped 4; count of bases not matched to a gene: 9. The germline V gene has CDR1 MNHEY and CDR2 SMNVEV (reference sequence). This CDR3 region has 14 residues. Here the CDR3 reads CASSPTTGLYEQYF. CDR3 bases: TGTGCCAGCAGCCCCACGACAGGGCTATACGAGCAGTACTTC.

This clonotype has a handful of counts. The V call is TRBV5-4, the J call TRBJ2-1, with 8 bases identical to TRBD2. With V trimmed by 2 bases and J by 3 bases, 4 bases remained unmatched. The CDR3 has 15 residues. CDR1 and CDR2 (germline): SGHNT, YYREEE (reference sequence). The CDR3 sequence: CASSLRSGNYNEQFF. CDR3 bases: TGTGCCAGCAGCTTACGTAGCGGGAACTACAATGAGCAGTTCTTC. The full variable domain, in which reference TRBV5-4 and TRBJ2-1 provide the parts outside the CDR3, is ETGVTQSPTHLIKTRGQQVTLRCSSQSGHNTVSWYQQALGQGPQFIFQYYREEENGRGNFPPRFSGLQFPNYSSELNVNALELDDSALYLCASSLRSGNYNEQFFGPGTRLTVL.

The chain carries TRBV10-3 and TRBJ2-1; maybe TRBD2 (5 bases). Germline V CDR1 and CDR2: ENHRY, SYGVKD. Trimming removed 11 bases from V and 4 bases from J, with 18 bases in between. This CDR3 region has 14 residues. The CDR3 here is CAVRGNYDYNEQFF. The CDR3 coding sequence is TGTGCCGTGAGAGGGAATTATGATTACAATGAGCAGTTCTTC.

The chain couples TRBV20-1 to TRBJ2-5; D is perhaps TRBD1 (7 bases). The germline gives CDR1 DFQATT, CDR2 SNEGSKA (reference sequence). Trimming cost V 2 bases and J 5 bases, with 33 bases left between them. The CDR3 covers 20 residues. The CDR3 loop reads CSARPLTRDRVGGISETQYF. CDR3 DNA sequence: TGCAGTGCTAGACCGCTGACCCGGGACAGAGTGGGGGGAATTTCCGAGACCCAGTACTTC.

The CDR3 nucleotides are TGCGCCAGCAGTGAGAGTTACAGTAGCACAGATACGCAGTATTTT. This sequence encodes CASSESYSSTDTQYF. The chain uses TRBV10-1 and TRBJ2-3; D is unclear. Between the trimmed V and J ends, which lost 2 bases and 0 bases, there was a span of 9 bases. Germline CDR1 is WNHNN and CDR2 is SYGVQD (reference sequence). CDR3 length: 15 residues.

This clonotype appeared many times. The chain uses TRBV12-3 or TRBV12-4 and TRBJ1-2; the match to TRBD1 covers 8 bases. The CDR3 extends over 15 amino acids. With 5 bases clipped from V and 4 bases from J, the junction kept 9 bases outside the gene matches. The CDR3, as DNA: TGTGCCAGCAGTCCAATCAGGGGGCACGTCTATGGCTACACCTTC. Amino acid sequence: CASSPIRGHVYGYTF.

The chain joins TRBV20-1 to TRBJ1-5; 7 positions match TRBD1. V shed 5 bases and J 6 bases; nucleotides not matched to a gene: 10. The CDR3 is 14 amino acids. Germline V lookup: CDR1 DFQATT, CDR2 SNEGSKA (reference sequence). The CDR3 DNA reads TGCAGTGCTTCAGGGGACAGCTACGGTCAGCCCCAGCATTTT. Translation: CSASGDSYGQPQHF.

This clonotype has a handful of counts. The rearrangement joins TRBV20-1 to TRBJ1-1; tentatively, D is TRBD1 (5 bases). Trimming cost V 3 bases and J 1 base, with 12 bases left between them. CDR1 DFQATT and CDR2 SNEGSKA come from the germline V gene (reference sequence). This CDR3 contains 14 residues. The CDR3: CSARHSGQNTEAFF. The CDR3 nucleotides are TGCAGTGCTAGGCACAGCGGACAGAACACTGAAGCTTTCTTT.

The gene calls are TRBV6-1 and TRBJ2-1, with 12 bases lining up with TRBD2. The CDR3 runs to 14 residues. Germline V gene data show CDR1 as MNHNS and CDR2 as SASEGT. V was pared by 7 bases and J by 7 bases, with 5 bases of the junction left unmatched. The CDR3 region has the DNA TGTGCCAGCACCGCCGGGACTAGCGGGAATGAGCAGTTCTTC. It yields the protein CASTAGTSGNEQFF.

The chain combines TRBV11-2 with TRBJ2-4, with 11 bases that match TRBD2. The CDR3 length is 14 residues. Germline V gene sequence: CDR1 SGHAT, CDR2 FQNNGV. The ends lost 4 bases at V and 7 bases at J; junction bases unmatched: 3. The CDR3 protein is CASSSSSGRNIQYF. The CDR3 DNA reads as TGTGCCAGCAGCTCCTCTAGCGGGAGGAACATTCAGTACTTC.

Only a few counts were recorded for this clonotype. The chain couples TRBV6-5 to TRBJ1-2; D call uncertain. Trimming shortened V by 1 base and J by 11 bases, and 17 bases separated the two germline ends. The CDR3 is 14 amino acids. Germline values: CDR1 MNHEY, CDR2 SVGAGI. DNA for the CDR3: TGTGCCAGCAGTTACTTTCTTGGACTCGGCGATTACACCTTC. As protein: CASSYFLGLGDYTF.

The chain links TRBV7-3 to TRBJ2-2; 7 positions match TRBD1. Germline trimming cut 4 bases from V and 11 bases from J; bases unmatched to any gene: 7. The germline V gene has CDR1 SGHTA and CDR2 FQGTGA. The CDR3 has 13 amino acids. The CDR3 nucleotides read TGTGCCAGCAGCTACCGGGACAGCCGAGAGCTGTTTTTT. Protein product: CASSYRDSRELFF. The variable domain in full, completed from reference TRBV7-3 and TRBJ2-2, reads GAGVSQTPSNKVTEKGKYVELRCDPISGHTALYWYRQSLGQGPEFLIYFQGTGAADDSGLPNDRFFAVRPEGSVSTLKIQRTERGDSAVYLCASSYRDSRELFFGEGSRLTVL.

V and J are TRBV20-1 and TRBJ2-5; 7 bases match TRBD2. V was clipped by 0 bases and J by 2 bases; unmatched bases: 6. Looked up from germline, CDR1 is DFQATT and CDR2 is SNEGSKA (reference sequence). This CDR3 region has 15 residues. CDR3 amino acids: CSARDGGDSQETQYF. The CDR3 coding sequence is TGCAGTGCTAGAGATGGGGGGGACTCTCAAGAGACCCAGTACTTC.

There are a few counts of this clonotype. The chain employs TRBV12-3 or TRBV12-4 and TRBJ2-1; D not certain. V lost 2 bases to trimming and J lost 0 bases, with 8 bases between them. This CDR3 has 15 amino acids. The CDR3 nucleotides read TGTGCCAGCAGTTTAAAAAGGAGCTCCTACAATGAGCAGTTCTTC. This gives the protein CASSLKRSSYNEQFF.

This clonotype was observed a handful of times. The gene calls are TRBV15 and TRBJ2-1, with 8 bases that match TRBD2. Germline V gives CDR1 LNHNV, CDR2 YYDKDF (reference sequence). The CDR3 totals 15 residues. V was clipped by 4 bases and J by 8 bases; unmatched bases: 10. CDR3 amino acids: CATSTTAGAGDEQFF. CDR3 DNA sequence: TGTGCCACCAGCACGACAGCGGGGGCGGGGGATGAGCAGTTCTTC.

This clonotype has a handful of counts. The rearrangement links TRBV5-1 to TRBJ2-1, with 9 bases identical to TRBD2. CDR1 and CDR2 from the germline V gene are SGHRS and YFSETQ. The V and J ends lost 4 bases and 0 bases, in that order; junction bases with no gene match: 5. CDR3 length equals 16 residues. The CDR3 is CASSKSGGSSYNEQFF. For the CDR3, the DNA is TGCGCCAGCAGCAAGAGCGGGGGGAGCTCCTACAATGAGCAGTTCTTC.

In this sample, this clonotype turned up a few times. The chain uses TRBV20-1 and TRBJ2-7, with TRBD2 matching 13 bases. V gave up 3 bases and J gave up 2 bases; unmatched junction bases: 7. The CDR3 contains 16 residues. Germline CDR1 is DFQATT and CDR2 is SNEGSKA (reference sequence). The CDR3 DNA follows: TGCAGTGCTAGGGGGACTAGCGGGGATCGGACCTACGAGCAGTACTTC. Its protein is CSARGTSGDRTYEQYF.

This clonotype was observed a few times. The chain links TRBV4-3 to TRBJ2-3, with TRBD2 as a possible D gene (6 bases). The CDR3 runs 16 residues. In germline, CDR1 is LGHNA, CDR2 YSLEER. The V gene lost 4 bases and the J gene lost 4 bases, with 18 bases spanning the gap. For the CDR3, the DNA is TGCGCCAGCAGCCCCTCAGAGGGACTCATACCAGATACGCAGTATTTT. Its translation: CASSPSEGLIPDTQYF.

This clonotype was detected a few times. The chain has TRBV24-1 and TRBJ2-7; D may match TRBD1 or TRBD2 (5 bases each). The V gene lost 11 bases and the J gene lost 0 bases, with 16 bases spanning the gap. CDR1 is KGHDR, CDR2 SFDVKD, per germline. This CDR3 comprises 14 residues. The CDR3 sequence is CAIPGRDDSYEQYF. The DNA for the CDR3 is TGTGCCATTCCGGGCCGGGACGACTCCTACGAGCAGTACTTC.

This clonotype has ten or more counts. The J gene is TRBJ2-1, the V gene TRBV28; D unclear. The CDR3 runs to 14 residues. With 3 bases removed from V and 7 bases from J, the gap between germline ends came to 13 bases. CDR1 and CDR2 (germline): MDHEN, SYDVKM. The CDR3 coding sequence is TGTGCCAGCAGTTTCCGGGCCAGGAAAAATGAGCAGTTCTTC. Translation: CASSFRARKNEQFF.

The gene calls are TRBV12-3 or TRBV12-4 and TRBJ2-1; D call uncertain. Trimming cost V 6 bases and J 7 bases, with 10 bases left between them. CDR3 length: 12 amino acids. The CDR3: CASSNLTNEQFF. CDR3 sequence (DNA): TGTGCCAGCAGCAACTTAACGAATGAGCAGTTCTTC.